Below are 32 T cell receptor beta chains sequenced from a single sample in a study of blood T cell repertoires in COVID-19 (dated by TCRdb to the early 2020s). The library was generated by the immunoSEQ multiplex PCR assay. This immuneACCESS table, as held by TCRdb, lists in-frame sequences with V and J called but not all clones. Of the missing ones, under half trace to an unresolved V gene in checked studies; the others have no known cause. This sample holds approximately 350,000 clones; around nine tenths were observed only once. Together, the top ten hold about 7% of the sample. The sequenced sample consisted of peripheral blood. The receptor source for this set is a woman in her sixties or seventies with COVID-19, enrolled during active disease.

The gene calls are TRBV3-1 (or the pseudogene TRBV3-2) and TRBJ1-2; TRBD1 agrees at 7 bases. The CDR3 contains 14 residues. Trimming took 4 bases from V and 5 from J; bases not matched to a gene: 7. CDR1 is LGHDT and CDR2 is YNNKEL in the germline V gene (reference sequence). For the CDR3, the DNA is TGTGCCAGCAGCCGCTCCCGGGACAGATATGGCTACACCTTC. Its translation: CASSRSRDRYGYTF.

This clone was seen more than once but under ten times. CDR3 nucleotides: TGTGCCAGCAGCCAGACGTACAATAGCGGGGATGAGCAGTTCTTC. Residues: CASSQTYNSGDEQFF. The chain couples TRBV4-2 to TRBJ2-1, with TRBD2 matching over 8 bases. The CDR3 runs to 15 residues. Germline V gene lookup returns CDR1 LGHNA and CDR2 YNFKEQ. After removal of 3 bases from V and 8 bases from J, the junction contained 9 bases not matched to a gene.

This clone has just one count. CDR3: CASTRGRGEAFF. In DNA form, the CDR3 reads TGTGCCAGCACCAGGGGGAGAGGTGAAGCTTTCTTT. The chain recombines TRBV5-8 with TRBJ1-1, with 7 bases lining up with TRBD1. V lost 6 bases, J lost 7 bases, and 6 bases stayed unmatched. This CDR3 is built from 12 residues. In germline, CDR1 is SGHTS, CDR2 YDEGEE.

V gene TRBV6-4 combines with J gene TRBJ1-6; D gene uncertain. Germline V gene sequence: CDR1 MRHNA, CDR2 SNTAGT. V was trimmed by 0 bases and J by 5 bases, leaving 5 bases between them. The CDR3 extends over 14 amino acids. The CDR3 DNA reads TGTGCCAGCAGTGACTCGACAAATAATTCACCCCTCCACTTT. Translated: CASSDSTNNSPLHF.

The DNA of the CDR3 is TGTGCCAGCACCATAGGACTGACTAATGAAAAACTGTTTTTT. This gives the protein CASTIGLTNEKLFF. This chain connects TRBV6-5 to TRBJ1-4; D gene uncertain. The V end was cut by 7 bases, the J end by 2 bases, with 11 bases between. The length of the CDR3 is 14 residues. Per the germline V gene, CDR1 is MNHEY and CDR2 is SVGAGI.

This chain's CDR3 is CASSLGLQLNEQFF. The CDR3 DNA is TGTGCCAGCAGCTTAGGTCTCCAACTCAATGAGCAGTTCTTC. The V call is TRBV7-2, the J call TRBJ2-1; D call uncertain. CDR1 and CDR2 from the germline V gene are SGHTA and FQGNSA. The CDR3 is made up of 14 amino acids. V shed 1 base and J shed 6 bases, with 10 bases lying between them.

V is TRBV6-2 or TRBV6-3 and J is TRBJ1-1; D gene unclear. V lost 4 bases to trimming and J lost 5 bases, with 17 bases between them. This CDR3 has 15 residues. Germline CDR1 MNHEY, CDR2 SVGEGT. The CDR3 sequence: CASSSFLIGWTEAFF. The CDR3 DNA is TGTGCCAGCAGTTCCTTCCTGATCGGGTGGACTGAAGCTTTCTTT.

This clone has only a few counts. The V and J genes are TRBV6-5 and TRBJ1-5; 7 bases map to TRBD1. From germline, CDR1 is MNHEY and CDR2 SVGAGI. This CDR3 is 14 amino acids long. Losses at the gene ends were 5 bases for V and 5 bases for J; bases not matched to a gene: 6. CDR3 nucleotide sequence: TGTGCCAGCAGTAAGTCCAGGGGGGATCAGCCCCAGCATTTT. This sequence encodes CASSKSRGDQPQHF.

V is TRBV19 and J is TRBJ1-3; no reliable D call. V was clipped by 6 bases and J by 0 bases, with 15 bases between them. This CDR3 contains 16 residues. The germline V gene encodes CDR1 LNHDA and CDR2 SQIVND (reference sequence). The CDR3 reads CASSPQRQSSGNTIYF. The CDR3 nucleotides read TGTGCCAGTAGCCCGCAGCGGCAGAGCTCTGGAAACACCATATATTTT.

This rearrangement joins TRBV4-2 to TRBJ1-2, with 8 bases lining up with TRBD1. The CDR3 spans 15 residues. Germline-derived CDR1 and CDR2 are LGHNA and YNFKEQ. V was clipped by 5 bases and J by 1 base; unmatched bases: 6. The CDR3 sequence is CASSYGTGFNYGYTF. DNA of the CDR3: TGTGCCAGCAGCTACGGGACAGGCTTTAACTATGGCTACACCTTC.

The chain combines TRBV3-1 (or the pseudogene TRBV3-2) with TRBJ2-3; tentatively, D is TRBD1 (5 bases). The CDR3 length is 18 residues. Between the trimmed V and J ends, which lost 0 bases and 1 base, there was a span of 17 bases. From germline, CDR1 is LGHDT and CDR2 YNNKEL (reference sequence). The DNA for the CDR3 is TGTGCCAGCAGCCAAGAGAATGGCGTGGGGCCCGGCACAGATACGCAGTATTTT. It codes for CASSQENGVGPGTDTQYF.

The chain links TRBV12-5 to TRBJ2-3; 7 bases map to TRBD1. The CDR3 has 15 residues. V trimming: 4 bases; J trimming: 0 bases; junction bases outside the gene matches: 4. From germline, CDR1 is LGHNT and CDR2 FRNRAP. CDR3 sequence reads: CASGSGQTSTDTQYF. The CDR3 DNA reads TGTGCTAGTGGTTCGGGACAGACTAGCACAGATACGCAGTATTTT.

The gene calls are TRBV2 and TRBJ1-1; 10 nucleotides agree with TRBD1. CDR1 is SNHLY and CDR2 is FYNNEI in the germline V gene. V gave up 6 bases and J gave up 1 base; unmatched junction bases: 2. This CDR3 spans 14 amino acids. CDR3 sequence (DNA): TGTGCCAGCAGCCGGACAGGGGGGAACACTGAAGCTTTCTTT. It yields the protein CASSRTGGNTEAFF. Supplemented by reference TRBV2 and TRBJ1-1, the full variable domain reads EPEVTQTPSHQVTQMGQEVILRCVPISNHLYFYWYRQILGQKVEFLVSFYNNEISEKSEIFDDQFSVERPDGSNFTLKIRSTKLEDSAMYFCASSRTGGNTEAFFGQGTRLTVV.

The chain links TRBV7-2 to TRBJ1-2, with TRBD1 matching 10 bases. This CDR3 contains 17 residues. The germline gives CDR1 SGHTA, CDR2 FQGNSA. Trimming took 1 base from V and 5 from J; bases not matched to a gene: 10. CDR3 bases: TGTGCCAGCAGCTTAGTAGCGACAGGGGGCAGCCTATATGGCTACACCTTC. It translates to CASSLVATGGSLYGYTF.

J is TRBJ2-3 and V is TRBV5-1, with TRBD1 as a possible D gene (6 bases). This CDR3 has 15 amino acids. Germline V gives CDR1 SGHRS, CDR2 YFSETQ. Trimming removed 8 bases at V and 0 bases at J, with 16 bases between. The CDR3 spells CASTLGHSSTDTQYF. The CDR3 nucleotides read TGCGCCAGTACCCTGGGACACTCTAGCACAGATACGCAGTATTTT. Full variable domain (rest looked up from reference TRBV5-1 and TRBJ2-3): KAGVTQTPRYLIKTRGQQVTLSCSPISGHRSVSWYQQTPGQGLQFLFEYFSETQRNKGNFPGRFSGRQFSNSRSEMNVSTLELGDSALYLCASTLGHSSTDTQYFGPGTRLTVL.

DNA of the CDR3: TGTGCCAGCAGCTTCCAGGCTTTAGGCAATCAGCCCCAGCATTTT. It translates to CASSFQALGNQPQHF. The V call is TRBV7-2, the J call TRBJ1-5; D not certain. The CDR3 runs 15 residues. Germline V gene sequence: CDR1 SGHTA, CDR2 FQGNSA. The ends were cut back, 3 bases at V and 2 bases at J, with 11 bases in the middle.

The chain links TRBV9 to TRBJ1-2; D is unclear. The V and J ends lost 4 bases and 0 bases respectively, with 10 bases between them. Germline V gene sequence: CDR1 SGDLS, CDR2 YYNGEE. This CDR3 comprises 14 residues. In DNA, the CDR3 is TGTGCCAGCAGCCCCGGGAGGGCTAACTATGGCTACACCTTC. This translates into CASSPGRANYGYTF. Together with reference TRBV9 and TRBJ1-2, the CDR3 gives the full variable domain: DSGVTQTPKHLITATGQRVTLRCSPRSGDLSVYWYQQSLDQGLQFLIQYYNGEERAKGNILERFSAQQFPDLHSELNLSSLELGDSALYFCASSPGRANYGYTFGSGTRLTVV.

V gene TRBV27 combines with J gene TRBJ1-5, with D possibly TRBD1 on 6 matching bases. With 1 base removed from V and 0 bases from J, the gap between germline ends came to 7 bases. The CDR3 consists of 15 residues. The germline gives CDR1 MNHEY, CDR2 SMNVEV (reference sequence). The CDR3 spells CASSLLGGSNQPQHF. The CDR3 bases are TGTGCCAGCAGTTTATTAGGGGGTAGCAATCAGCCCCAGCATTTT.

The CDR3 here is CASSPPQGLDYGYTF. DNA of the CDR3: TGTGCCAGCAGCCCCCCCCAGGGATTGGACTATGGCTACACCTTC. The chain uses TRBV7-9 and TRBJ1-2, with D perhaps matching TRBD1 (5 bases). The CDR3 contains 15 residues. The germline gives CDR1 SEHNR, CDR2 FQNEAQ (reference sequence). V was cut by 5 bases and J by 3 bases, with 16 bases left in between.

This clone has a handful of counts. This rearrangement joins TRBV10-2 to TRBJ2-1; 7 bases fit TRBD1. Losses at the gene ends were 3 bases for V and 13 bases for J; bases not matched to a gene: 3. The CDR3 covers 11 residues. Germline assignment: CDR1 WSHSY and CDR2 SAAADI. The CDR3 DNA reads as TGCGCCAGCAGTGATAAAGGGGGCCAGTTCTTC. Encoded protein: CASSDKGGQFF.

CDR3 region: CASSERQTNTGELFF. CDR3 nucleotide sequence: TGCGCCAGCAGCGAGAGACAGACGAACACCGGGGAGCTGTTTTTT. The chain recombines TRBV5-1 with TRBJ2-2, with D perhaps TRBD1 (5 bases). The CDR3 consists of 15 residues. Trimming took off 4 bases at V and 0 bases at J, with 10 bases between the two ends. The germline V gene has CDR1 SGHRS and CDR2 YFSETQ.

The chain uses TRBV6-6 and TRBJ2-2; perhaps TRBD2 as D (5 bases). The germline V gene has CDR1 MNHNY and CDR2 SVGAGI (reference sequence). V lost 6 bases and J 0 bases, leaving 8 bases between the germline ends. This CDR3 has 14 amino acids. The CDR3 region is CASSRGSNTGELFF. The CDR3 DNA is TGTGCCAGCAGCCGCGGGTCGAACACCGGGGAGCTGTTTTTT.

This chain uses TRBV9 with TRBJ1-3, with D perhaps matching TRBD1 (6 bases). This CDR3 has 16 amino acids. V was shortened by 0 bases and J by 0 bases, with 10 bases between the two germline ends. The germline V gene encodes CDR1 SGDLS and CDR2 YYNGEE. The CDR3 nucleotides are TGTGCCAGCAGCGTAGGACAGGTTGTCTCTGGAAACACCATATATTTT. This translates into CASSVGQVVSGNTIYF. The full variable domain, its missing parts supplied by reference TRBV9 and TRBJ1-3, is DSGVTQTPKHLITATGQRVTLRCSPRSGDLSVYWYQQSLDQGLQFLIQYYNGEERAKGNILERFSAQQFPDLHSELNLSSLELGDSALYFCASSVGQVVSGNTIYFGEGSWLTVV.

This chain uses TRBV6-2 or TRBV6-3 with TRBJ2-3; 10 positions match TRBD2. J was trimmed by 5 bases and V by 6 bases; bases with no gene match: 11. The CDR3 spans 16 residues. CDR1 is MNHEY and CDR2 is SVGEGT in the germline V gene. The CDR3 DNA follows: TGTGCCAGCAGCCCCGTAGCGGGGGGCCTAGAAGATACGCAGTATTTT. This translates into CASSPVAGGLEDTQYF.

The rearrangement uses TRBV4-3 and TRBJ2-4; D is ambiguous. The CDR3 contains 16 residues. The V end lost 0 bases, the J end lost 1 base, and 10 bases lay between the germline ends. CDR1 is LGHNA, CDR2 YSLEER, per germline. CDR3 in amino acids: CASSQDSPRAKNIQYF. Here the CDR3 DNA reads TGCGCCAGCAGCCAAGATTCCCCTAGGGCCAAAAACATTCAGTACTTC.

The J gene is TRBJ2-3, the V gene TRBV11-3; 8 nucleotides match TRBD1. Germline V gives CDR1 SGHNT, CDR2 YENEEA. The CDR3 sequence is 17 residues long. Trimming at V came to 0 bases and at J to 4 bases, leaving 9 bases not matched to a gene. CDR3 loop: CASSLDRRGRGADTQYF. DNA for the CDR3: TGTGCCAGCAGCTTAGATCGCAGGGGGCGTGGAGCAGATACGCAGTATTTT.

This clone was observed once. The J gene is TRBJ2-4, the V gene TRBV5-4; a possible D gene is TRBD2 (5 bases). The V end was cut by 2 bases, the J end by 10 bases, with 13 bases between. This CDR3 has 13 residues. CDR1 SGHNT and CDR2 YYREEE come from the germline V gene (reference sequence). DNA for the CDR3: TGTGCCAGCAGCTTAAGGGAGTACGGGATTCAGTACTTC. Encoded protein: CASSLREYGIQYF. Full variable domain (remainder filled in from reference TRBV5-4 and TRBJ2-4): ETGVTQSPTHLIKTRGQQVTLRCSSQSGHNTVSWYQQALGQGPQFIFQYYREEENGRGNFPPRFSGLQFPNYSSELNVNALELDDSALYLCASSLREYGIQYFGAGTRLSVL.

This sequence joins TRBV15 and TRBJ2-7, with 8 bases aligning to TRBD1. Germline CDR1 is LNHNV and CDR2 is YYDKDF (reference sequence). This CDR3 is 16 amino acids long. J was trimmed by 5 bases and V by 0 bases; bases with no gene match: 9. The CDR3, as DNA: TGTGCCACCAGCAGAGATCTATCGGACAGGGACCACGAGCAGTACTTC. It yields the protein CATSRDLSDRDHEQYF.

This rearrangement joins TRBV19 to TRBJ1-5, with 10 bases identical to TRBD1. CDR3 size: 15 residues. The J segment lost 3 bases and the V segment lost 10 bases, leaving 9 bases of the junction unmatched. Germline CDR1 is LNHDA and CDR2 is SQIVND (reference sequence). In DNA, the CDR3 is TGTGCCACAAGGAGGACAGGGGGTACCAATCAGCCCCAGCATTTT. Protein product: CATRRTGGTNQPQHF.

The chain couples TRBV30 to TRBJ2-1; 8 positions match TRBD2. The CDR3 loop spans 14 amino acids. The V segment lost 2 bases and the J segment 0 bases; nucleotides outside the gene matches: 0. In germline, CDR1 is GTSNPN, CDR2 SVGIG (reference sequence). The CDR3 DNA reads as TGTGCCTGGAGTCGGGGGGGCTCCTACAATGAGCAGTTCTTC. Protein product: CAWSRGGSYNEQFF.

The CDR3, as DNA: TGTGCCAGCAGCTCTAATAGACAGGGGAATGAAAAACTGTTTTTT. Translation: CASSSNRQGNEKLFF. The rearrangement links TRBV7-9 to TRBJ1-4; 8 bases match TRBD1. Germline V CDR1 and CDR2: SEHNR, FQNEAQ (reference sequence). This CDR3 is 15 amino acids long. Unmatched junction bases numbered 6, after V lost 4 bases and J lost 5 bases.

The rearrangement uses TRBV30 and TRBJ1-2, with 8 bases that match TRBD1. The CDR3 is 14 residues long. The V and J ends lost 7 bases and 6 bases, in that order; junction bases with no gene match: 13. Germline V gene data show CDR1 as GTSNPN and CDR2 as SVGIG (reference sequence). CDR3 nucleotides: TGTGCCTCCTACCAAAACGACAGGGGAGATGGCTACACCTTC. It codes for CASYQNDRGDGYTF.